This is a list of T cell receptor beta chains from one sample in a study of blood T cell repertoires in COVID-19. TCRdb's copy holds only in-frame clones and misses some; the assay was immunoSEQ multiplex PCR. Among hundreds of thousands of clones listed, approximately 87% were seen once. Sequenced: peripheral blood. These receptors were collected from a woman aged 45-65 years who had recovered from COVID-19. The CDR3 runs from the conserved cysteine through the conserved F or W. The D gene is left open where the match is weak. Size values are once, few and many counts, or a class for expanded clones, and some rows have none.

cdr3_aa: CASSPSPTSLLNTEAFF
cdr3_nt: TGTGCCAGCTCACCAAGCCCCACCTCGTTGTTGAACACTGAAGCTTTCTTT
v_call: TRBV18
clone_size: NA
d_call: NA
j_call: TRBJ1-1

cdr3_aa: CASSLGQGANEQYF
cdr3_nt: TGTGCCAGCAGCTTGGGTCAGGGGGCCAACGAGCAGTACTTC
v_call: TRBV5-8
clone_size: NA
d_call: TRBD1
j_call: TRBJ2-7

cdr3_aa: CASSLGGGAEETQYF
cdr3_nt: TGTGCCAGCAGCTTAGGAGGAGGAGCTGAAGAGACCCAGTACTTC
v_call: TRBV7-8
clone_size: NA
d_call: NA
j_call: TRBJ2-5

cdr3_aa: CAISESGGRGTGELFF
cdr3_nt: TGTGCCATCAGTGAGTCTGGAGGGCGGGGCACCGGGGAGCTGTTTTTT
v_call: TRBV10-3
clone_size: NA
d_call: NA
j_call: TRBJ2-2

cdr3_aa: CASSSPPGQKAFF
cdr3_nt: TGTGCCAGCAGTTCCCCTCCGGGACAGAAAGCTTTCTTT
v_call: TRBV27
clone_size: NA
d_call: TRBD1
j_call: TRBJ1-1

cdr3_aa: CASSASTGGVYGYTF
cdr3_nt: TGTGCCAGCAGTGCATCGACAGGGGGGGTCTATGGCTACACCTTC
v_call: TRBV2
clone_size: NA
d_call: TRBD1
j_call: TRBJ1-2

cdr3_aa: CASSLSRTGTDYGYTF
cdr3_nt: TGTGCCAGCAGTTTATCCCGGACAGGGACTGATTATGGCTACACCTTC
v_call: TRBV28
clone_size: NA
d_call: TRBD1
j_call: TRBJ1-2

cdr3_aa: CASSVGSGGVTDTQYF
cdr3_nt: TGTGCCAGCAGCGTGGGCAGCGGGGGGGTCACAGATACGCAGTATTTT
v_call: TRBV9
clone_size: once
d_call: TRBD2
j_call: TRBJ2-3

cdr3_aa: CASSLLRGRHNEQFF
cdr3_nt: TGTGCCAGCAGCTTACTAAGGGGCCGACACAATGAGCAGTTCTTC
v_call: TRBV7-9
clone_size: NA
d_call: NA
j_call: TRBJ2-1

cdr3_aa: CASSLGAVRGELFF
cdr3_nt: TGTGCCAGCAGCTTGGGTGCGGTGAGGGGGGAGCTGTTTTTT
v_call: TRBV5-4
clone_size: NA
d_call: NA
j_call: TRBJ2-2

cdr3_aa: CASSPGTDRLNTEAFF
cdr3_nt: TGTGCCAGCTCACCAGGGACAGACCGACTGAACACTGAAGCTTTCTTT
v_call: TRBV18
clone_size: NA
d_call: TRBD1
j_call: TRBJ1-1

cdr3_aa: CASSDPKQGRTEAFF
cdr3_nt: TGCGCCAGCAGTGACCCGAAACAGGGAAGGACTGAAGCTTTCTTT
v_call: TRBV10-1
clone_size: NA
d_call: NA
j_call: TRBJ1-1

cdr3_aa: CASSPGGAGGSKQYF
cdr3_nt: TGTGCCAGCAGCCCCGGTGGCGCGGGTGGGTCGAAGCAGTACTTC
v_call: TRBV7-2
clone_size: NA
d_call: NA
j_call: TRBJ2-7

cdr3_aa: CASSFVPGDEQFF
cdr3_nt: TGTGCCAGCAGTTTTGTCCCAGGCGATGAGCAGTTCTTC
v_call: TRBV28
clone_size: once
d_call: NA
j_call: TRBJ2-1

cdr3_aa: CATRDRENTGELFF
cdr3_nt: TGTGCCACCAGGGACAGGGAGAACACCGGGGAGCTGTTTTTT
v_call: TRBV24-1
clone_size: NA
d_call: TRBD1
j_call: TRBJ2-2

cdr3_aa: CASSPPGTGISTDTQYF
cdr3_nt: TGTGCCAGCAGTCCCCCGGGGACAGGAATTAGCACAGATACGCAGTATTTT
v_call: TRBV6-6
clone_size: NA
d_call: TRBD1
j_call: TRBJ2-3

cdr3_aa: CASSLRQVQADTQYF
cdr3_nt: TGTGCCAGCAGCTTAAGGCAGGTGCAGGCTGATACGCAGTATTTT
v_call: TRBV7-8
clone_size: NA
d_call: NA
j_call: TRBJ2-3

cdr3_aa: CATQILTGNGYTF
cdr3_nt: TGTGCCACTCAAATTCTCACGGGGAATGGCTACACCTTC
v_call: TRBV7-7
clone_size: NA
d_call: NA
j_call: TRBJ1-2

cdr3_aa: CASGAIANSYNEQFF
cdr3_nt: TGTGCCAGCGGTGCGATAGCGAACTCCTACAATGAGCAGTTCTTC
v_call: TRBV7-6
clone_size: NA
d_call: NA
j_call: TRBJ2-1

cdr3_aa: CAISEDRGNEKLFF
cdr3_nt: TGTGCCATCAGTGAGGACAGGGGGAATGAAAAACTGTTTTTT
v_call: TRBV10-3
clone_size: NA
d_call: TRBD1
j_call: TRBJ1-4

cdr3_aa: CASSLDRLASYNEQFF
cdr3_nt: TGTGCCAGCAGCTTAGACAGACTAGCTTCCTACAATGAGCAGTTCTTC
v_call: TRBV11-3
clone_size: NA
d_call: TRBD2
j_call: TRBJ2-1

cdr3_aa: CASSVLQPEVNSPLHF
cdr3_nt: TGCGCCAGCAGTGTTCTACAACCGGAGGTCAATTCACCCCTCCACTTT
v_call: TRBV10-2
clone_size: NA
d_call: NA
j_call: TRBJ1-6

cdr3_aa: CASSEWGGSTDTQYF
cdr3_nt: TGTGCCAGCAGTGAATGGGGGGGGAGCACAGATACGCAGTATTTT
v_call: TRBV2
clone_size: once
d_call: TRBD2
j_call: TRBJ2-3

cdr3_aa: CASSLDSHNYGYTF
cdr3_nt: TGTGCCAGCAGCTTAGACAGTCATAACTATGGCTACACCTTC
v_call: TRBV7-2
clone_size: once
d_call: NA
j_call: TRBJ1-2

cdr3_aa: CASRDRETGANVLTF
cdr3_nt: TGTGCCAGCCGGGACAGGGAAACTGGGGCCAACGTCCTGACTTTC
v_call: TRBV3-1/TRBV3-2
clone_size: NA
d_call: TRBD1
j_call: TRBJ2-6

cdr3_aa: CAWSGTGGTGELFF
cdr3_nt: TGTGCCTGGAGTGGGACAGGGGGAACCGGGGAGCTGTTTTTT
v_call: TRBV30
clone_size: NA
d_call: TRBD1
j_call: TRBJ2-2

cdr3_aa: CASSRGSTSGGYNEQFF
cdr3_nt: TGTGCCAGCTCCCGCGGCTCGACTAGCGGGGGCTACAATGAGCAGTTCTTC
v_call: TRBV18
clone_size: once
d_call: TRBD2
j_call: TRBJ2-1

cdr3_aa: CASSAQLAGGPGGELFF
cdr3_nt: TGCGCCAGCAGCGCCCAACTAGCGGGAGGGCCAGGCGGGGAGCTGTTTTTT
v_call: TRBV5-1
clone_size: NA
d_call: TRBD2
j_call: TRBJ2-2

cdr3_aa: CSVDVGAKNIQYF
cdr3_nt: TGCAGCGTTGATGTGGGGGCTAAAAACATTCAGTACTTC
v_call: TRBV29-1
clone_size: NA
d_call: NA
j_call: TRBJ2-4

cdr3_aa: CASSLGGGGTDTQYF
cdr3_nt: TGTGCCAGCAGTTTAGGGGGGGGTGGAACAGATACGCAGTATTTT
v_call: TRBV27
clone_size: NA
d_call: TRBD2
j_call: TRBJ2-3

cdr3_aa: CASSFLAGPRPDEQFF
cdr3_nt: TGTGCCAGCAGCTTCCTAGCGGGCCCTAGGCCCGATGAGCAGTTCTTC
v_call: TRBV14
clone_size: few
d_call: TRBD2
j_call: TRBJ2-1

cdr3_aa: CATSDPTGGGETQYF
cdr3_nt: TGTGCCACCAGTGACCCTACAGGGGGCGGGGAGACCCAGTACTTC
v_call: TRBV24-1
clone_size: NA
d_call: TRBD1
j_call: TRBJ2-5

cdr3_aa: CSASKTVTTGELFF
cdr3_nt: TGCAGTGCTAGTAAGACAGTTACTACCGGGGAGCTGTTTTTT
v_call: TRBV20-1
clone_size: NA
d_call: NA
j_call: TRBJ2-2

cdr3_aa: CAWSVGLAGEYEQYF
cdr3_nt: TGTGCCTGGAGTGTAGGGCTAGCGGGAGAATACGAGCAGTACTTC
v_call: TRBV30
clone_size: NA
d_call: TRBD2
j_call: TRBJ2-7

cdr3_aa: CASTWAGVGNEQFF
cdr3_nt: TGTGCCAGCACTTGGGCGGGAGTCGGTAATGAGCAGTTCTTC
v_call: TRBV6-6
clone_size: NA
d_call: TRBD2
j_call: TRBJ2-1

cdr3_aa: CASSLASGRANTGELFF
cdr3_nt: TGTGCCAGCAGCTTGGCTAGCGGGAGGGCGAACACCGGGGAGCTGTTTTTT
v_call: TRBV7-2
clone_size: once
d_call: TRBD2
j_call: TRBJ2-2

cdr3_aa: CAWSRDWATDTQYF
cdr3_nt: TGTGCCTGGAGCCGGGACTGGGCCACAGATACGCAGTATTTT
v_call: TRBV30
clone_size: NA
d_call: NA
j_call: TRBJ2-3

cdr3_aa: CASSYTGADYGYTF
cdr3_nt: TGTGCCAGCAGCTATACAGGGGCAGATTATGGCTACACCTTC
v_call: TRBV5-4
clone_size: NA
d_call: TRBD1
j_call: TRBJ1-2

cdr3_aa: CASGLAGYNEQFF
cdr3_nt: TGTGCCAGCGGACTAGCGGGATACAATGAGCAGTTCTTC
v_call: TRBV2
clone_size: NA
d_call: TRBD2
j_call: TRBJ2-1

cdr3_aa: CASSLGQGLGEAFF
cdr3_nt: TGCGCCAGCAGCTTGGGACAGGGGCTCGGTGAAGCTTTCTTT
v_call: TRBV5-1
clone_size: NA
d_call: TRBD1
j_call: TRBJ1-1

cdr3_aa: CASSKFRASGEPYEQYF
cdr3_nt: TGTGCCAGCAGCAAATTCAGAGCTAGCGGGGAACCCTACGAGCAGTACTTC
v_call: TRBV21-1
clone_size: NA
d_call: NA
j_call: TRBJ2-7

cdr3_aa: CASSRGQGAGELFF
cdr3_nt: TGTGCCAGCAGCCGGGGACAGGGAGCCGGGGAGCTGTTTTTT
v_call: TRBV6-5
clone_size: NA
d_call: TRBD1
j_call: TRBJ2-2

cdr3_aa: CSVGDTGEAFF
cdr3_nt: TGCAGCGTGGGAGATACAGGGGAAGCTTTCTTT
v_call: TRBV29-1
clone_size: NA
d_call: NA
j_call: TRBJ1-1

cdr3_aa: CASSRIGQSGYEQYF
cdr3_nt: TGCGCCAGCAGCCGCATTGGGCAGAGTGGCTACGAGCAGTACTTC
v_call: TRBV4-1
clone_size: NA
d_call: NA
j_call: TRBJ2-7

cdr3_aa: CASSRGTSYEQYF
cdr3_nt: TGTGCCAGCAGCCGCGGGACTTCTTACGAGCAGTACTTC
v_call: TRBV3-1/TRBV3-2
clone_size: NA
d_call: NA
j_call: TRBJ2-7

cdr3_aa: CAISEGTGQSPLHF
cdr3_nt: TGTGCCATCAGTGAAGGGACTGGTCAGTCACCCCTCCACTTT
v_call: TRBV10-3
clone_size: NA
d_call: NA
j_call: TRBJ1-6

cdr3_aa: CASSVGREETQYF
cdr3_nt: TGTGCCAGCAGCGTAGGGAGAGAAGAGACCCAGTACTTC
v_call: TRBV9
clone_size: NA
d_call: NA
j_call: TRBJ2-5

cdr3_aa: CASSHHSASNQPQHF
cdr3_nt: TGTGCCAGCAGCCACCACTCTGCGAGCAATCAGCCCCAGCATTTT
v_call: TRBV5-4
clone_size: NA
d_call: NA
j_call: TRBJ1-5

cdr3_aa: CASSVRTGSDTQYF
cdr3_nt: TGTGCCAGCAGTGTTAGGACAGGGTCAGATACGCAGTATTTT
v_call: TRBV2
clone_size: few
d_call: TRBD1
j_call: TRBJ2-3

cdr3_aa: CASSLGTSRPQHF
cdr3_nt: TGTGCCAGCAGTCTCGGGACTTCTCGGCCCCAGCATTTT
v_call: TRBV27
clone_size: NA
d_call: NA
j_call: TRBJ1-5

cdr3_aa: CASILVAGGRYNEQFF
cdr3_nt: TGCGCCAGCATCCTGGTAGCGGGAGGTCGTTACAATGAGCAGTTCTTC
v_call: TRBV5-1
clone_size: NA
d_call: TRBD2
j_call: TRBJ2-1

cdr3_aa: CAISAEDRYNEQFF
cdr3_nt: TGTGCCATCAGTGCAGAGGACAGATACAATGAGCAGTTCTTC
v_call: TRBV10-3
clone_size: NA
d_call: NA
j_call: TRBJ2-1

cdr3_aa: CASSEGGPREQYF
cdr3_nt: TGTGCCAGCAGCGAGGGAGGGCCGCGGGAGCAGTACTTC
v_call: TRBV9
clone_size: once
d_call: TRBD2
j_call: TRBJ2-7

cdr3_aa: CASSVGRGFWNEQFF
cdr3_nt: TGTGCCAGCAGCGTAGGTAGGGGGTTTTGGAATGAGCAGTTCTTC
v_call: TRBV9
clone_size: NA
d_call: NA
j_call: TRBJ2-1

cdr3_aa: CASSVTVGSNQPQHF
cdr3_nt: TGTGCCAGCAGCGTCACAGTAGGTAGCAATCAGCCCCAGCATTTT
v_call: TRBV9
clone_size: NA
d_call: NA
j_call: TRBJ1-5

cdr3_aa: CASSLGLINEQFF
cdr3_nt: TGTGCCAGCAGTTTGGGACTCATCAATGAGCAGTTCTTC
v_call: TRBV27
clone_size: NA
d_call: NA
j_call: TRBJ2-1

cdr3_aa: CASRNTGSQWETQYF
cdr3_nt: TGTGCCAGTAGAAACACGGGGTCGCAGTGGGAGACCCAGTACTTC
v_call: TRBV19
clone_size: NA
d_call: NA
j_call: TRBJ2-5

cdr3_aa: CAISLGLAGAPFSYNEQFF
cdr3_nt: TGTGCCATCAGCTTGGGACTAGCGGGGGCCCCTTTCTCCTACAATGAGCAGTTCTTC
v_call: TRBV10-3
clone_size: NA
d_call: TRBD2
j_call: TRBJ2-1